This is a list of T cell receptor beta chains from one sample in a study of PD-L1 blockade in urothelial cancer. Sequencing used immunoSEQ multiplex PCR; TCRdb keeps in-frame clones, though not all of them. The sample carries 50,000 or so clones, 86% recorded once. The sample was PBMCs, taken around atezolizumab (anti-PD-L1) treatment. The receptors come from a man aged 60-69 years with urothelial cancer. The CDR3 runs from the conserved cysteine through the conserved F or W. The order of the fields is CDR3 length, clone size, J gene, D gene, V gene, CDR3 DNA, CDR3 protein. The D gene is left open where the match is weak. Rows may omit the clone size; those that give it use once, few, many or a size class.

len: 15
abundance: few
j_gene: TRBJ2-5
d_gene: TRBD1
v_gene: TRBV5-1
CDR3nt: TGCGCCAGCAGCTTGGAACAGGGGGCAGCGAAGACCCAGTACTTC
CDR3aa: CASSLEQGAAKTQYF

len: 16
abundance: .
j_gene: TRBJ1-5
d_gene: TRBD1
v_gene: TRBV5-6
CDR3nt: TGTGCCAGCAGCTCACAGGAAGACAGGGGGCTTCAGCCCCAGCATTTT
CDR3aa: CASSSQEDRGLQPQHF

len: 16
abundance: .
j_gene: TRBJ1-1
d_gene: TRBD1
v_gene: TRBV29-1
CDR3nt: TGCAGCGTTGTAATTCTTACGCGGGACAGAAACACTGAAGCTTTCTTT
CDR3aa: CSVVILTRDRNTEAFF

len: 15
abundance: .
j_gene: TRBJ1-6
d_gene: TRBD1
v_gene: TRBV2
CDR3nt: TGTGCCAGCAACTCCGGGACAGGGAGGACTTCACCCCTCCACTTT
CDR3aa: CASNSGTGRTSPLHF

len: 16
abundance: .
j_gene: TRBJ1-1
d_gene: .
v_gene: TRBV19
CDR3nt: TGTGCCAGTAGTATGTCCCTCGCAACAGGGTATACTGAAGCTTTCTTT
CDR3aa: CASSMSLATGYTEAFF

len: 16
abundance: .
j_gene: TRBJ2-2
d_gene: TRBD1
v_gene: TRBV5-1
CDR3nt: TGCGCCAGCAGCTCCATAACAGGGGGCAACACCGGGGAGCTGTTTTTT
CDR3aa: CASSSITGGNTGELFF

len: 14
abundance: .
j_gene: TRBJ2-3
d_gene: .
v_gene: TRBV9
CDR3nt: TGTGCCAGCAGCTTTACAGATAGCACAGATACGCAGTATTTT
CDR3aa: CASSFTDSTDTQYF

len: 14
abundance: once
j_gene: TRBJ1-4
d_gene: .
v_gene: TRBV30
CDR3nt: TGTGCCTGGAGTGTACAGAAAGGGGTCGAAAAACTGTTTTTT
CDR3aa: CAWSVQKGVEKLFF

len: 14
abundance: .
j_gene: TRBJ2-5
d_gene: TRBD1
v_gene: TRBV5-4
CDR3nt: TGTGCCAGCAGCAAAGGGGGCCGGAGGGAGACCCAGTACTTC
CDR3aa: CASSKGGRRETQYF

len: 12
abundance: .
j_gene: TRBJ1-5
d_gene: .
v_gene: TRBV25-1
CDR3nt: TGTGCCAGCAGTGACGGTTATCTGCCCCAGCATTTT
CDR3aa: CASSDGYLPQHF

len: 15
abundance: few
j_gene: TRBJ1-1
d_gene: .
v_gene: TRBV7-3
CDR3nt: TGTGCCAGCAGCGAAGACAGGATTCCGTTCACTGAAGCTTTCTTT
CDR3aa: CASSEDRIPFTEAFF

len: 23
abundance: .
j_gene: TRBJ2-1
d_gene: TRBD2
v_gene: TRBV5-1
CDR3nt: TGCGCCAGCAGCTTGGAGACCGGGACTAGCGGGAGGGCCCGTTTCAGGATGGTCGATGAGCAGTTCTTC
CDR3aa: CASSLETGTSGRARFRMVDEQFF

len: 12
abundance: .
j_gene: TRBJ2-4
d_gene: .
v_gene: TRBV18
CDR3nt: TGTGCCAGCTCAGAAGCCCGGGGCATTCAGTACTTC
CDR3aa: CASSEARGIQYF

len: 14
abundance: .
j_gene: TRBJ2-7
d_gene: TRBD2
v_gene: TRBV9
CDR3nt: TGTGCCAGCAGCGTAGGGGGACTAAGCTACGAGCAGTACTTC
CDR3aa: CASSVGGLSYEQYF

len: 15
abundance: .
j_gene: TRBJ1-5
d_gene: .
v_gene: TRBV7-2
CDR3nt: TGTGCCAGCAGCCCTGCATCGGACAGCCATCAGCCCCAGCATTTT
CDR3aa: CASSPASDSHQPQHF

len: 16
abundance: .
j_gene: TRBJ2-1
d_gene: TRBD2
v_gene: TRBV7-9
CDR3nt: TGTGCCAGCAGCACTCGACTAGCGGGAGGTGGCAATGAGCAGTTCTTC
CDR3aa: CASSTRLAGGGNEQFF

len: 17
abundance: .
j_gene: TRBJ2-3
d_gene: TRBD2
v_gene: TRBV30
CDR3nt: TGTGCCTGGAGTGTAGAGGGTGCGGGGGGGTACACAGATACGCAGTATTTT
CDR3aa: CAWSVEGAGGYTDTQYF

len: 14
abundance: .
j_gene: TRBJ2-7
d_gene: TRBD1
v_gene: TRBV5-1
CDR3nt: TGCGCCAGCAGCCTACAGGGGGTCTCCTACGAGCAGTACTTC
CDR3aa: CASSLQGVSYEQYF

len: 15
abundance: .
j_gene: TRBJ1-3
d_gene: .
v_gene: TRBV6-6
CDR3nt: TGTGCCAGCAGTGACCGGGGATCGGGTGGAAACACCATATATTTT
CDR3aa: CASSDRGSGGNTIYF

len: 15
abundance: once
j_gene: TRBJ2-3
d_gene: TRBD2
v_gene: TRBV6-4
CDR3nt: TGTGCCAGCACGGCTAGCGGGGTCAGCACAGATACGCAGTATTTT
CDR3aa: CASTASGVSTDTQYF

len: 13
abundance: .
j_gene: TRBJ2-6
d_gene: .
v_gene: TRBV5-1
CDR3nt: TGCGCCAGCAGCTATGACAGGGCCAACGTCCTGACTTTC
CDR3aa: CASSYDRANVLTF

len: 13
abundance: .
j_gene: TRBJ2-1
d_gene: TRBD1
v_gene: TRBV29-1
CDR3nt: TGCAGCGTTGGAACCAGACAGGGGAATGAGCAGTTCTTC
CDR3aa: CSVGTRQGNEQFF

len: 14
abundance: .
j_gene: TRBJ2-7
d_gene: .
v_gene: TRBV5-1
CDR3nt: TGCGCCAGCAGCTTGGGACGGGTCAGCTACGAGCAGTACTTC
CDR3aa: CASSLGRVSYEQYF

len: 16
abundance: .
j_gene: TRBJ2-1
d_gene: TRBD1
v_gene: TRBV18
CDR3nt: TGTGCCAGCTCACTTCGGACAGGACCTTCCTACAATGAGCAGTTCTTC
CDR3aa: CASSLRTGPSYNEQFF

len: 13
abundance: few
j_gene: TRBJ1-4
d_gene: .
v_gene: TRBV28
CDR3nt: TGTGCCAGCAGTTTGTTCTCTAATGAAAAACTGTTTTTT
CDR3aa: CASSLFSNEKLFF

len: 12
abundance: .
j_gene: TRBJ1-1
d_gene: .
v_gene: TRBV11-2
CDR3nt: TGTGCCAGCGGGACTAGTGTGGCTGAAGCTTTCTTT
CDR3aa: CASGTSVAEAFF

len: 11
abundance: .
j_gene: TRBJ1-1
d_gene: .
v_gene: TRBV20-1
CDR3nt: TGCAGTGCTAGGCGGCAGATTGAAGCTTTCTTT
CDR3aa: CSARRQIEAFF

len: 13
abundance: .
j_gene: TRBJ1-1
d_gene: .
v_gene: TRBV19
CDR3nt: TGTGCCAGTCTGCCCGACTCCGACACTGAAGCTTTCTTT
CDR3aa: CASLPDSDTEAFF

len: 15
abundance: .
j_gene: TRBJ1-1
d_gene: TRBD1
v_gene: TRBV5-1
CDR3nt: TGCGCCAGCAGCTTGTCTCAGGGGGAACACACTGAAGCTTTCTTT
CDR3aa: CASSLSQGEHTEAFF

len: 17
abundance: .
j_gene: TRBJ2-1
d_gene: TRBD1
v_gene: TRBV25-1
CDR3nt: TGTGCCAGCAGTTCCACCACCCCGGGACAGGGACTCAATGAGCAGTTCTTC
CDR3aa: CASSSTTPGQGLNEQFF

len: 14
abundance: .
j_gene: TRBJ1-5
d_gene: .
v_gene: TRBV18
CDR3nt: TGTGCCAGCTCACCAGGGAGCCTAAATCAGCCCCAGCATTTT
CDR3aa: CASSPGSLNQPQHF

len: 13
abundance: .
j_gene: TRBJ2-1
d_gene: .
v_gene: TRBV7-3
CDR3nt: TGTGCCAGCAGACAAGGACAGAACAATGAGCAGTTCTTC
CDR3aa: CASRQGQNNEQFF

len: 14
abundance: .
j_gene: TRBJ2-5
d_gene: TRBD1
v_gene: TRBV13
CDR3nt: TGTGCCAGCAGCTCGCGGGGACAGGGGGAGACCCAGTACTTC
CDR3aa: CASSSRGQGETQYF

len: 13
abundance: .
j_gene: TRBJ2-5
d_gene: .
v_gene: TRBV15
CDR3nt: TGTGCCACCAGCAGCCAACTACAAGAGACCCAGTACTTC
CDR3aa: CATSSQLQETQYF

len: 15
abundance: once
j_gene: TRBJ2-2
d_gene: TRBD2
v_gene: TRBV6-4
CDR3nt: TGTGCCAGCAGCTCTAGCGGTGCGACAACCGGGGAGCTGTTTTTT
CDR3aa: CASSSSGATTGELFF

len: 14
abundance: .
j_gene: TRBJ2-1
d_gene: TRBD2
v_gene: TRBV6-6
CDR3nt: TGTGCCAGCACCACACGGGGGGGGGACAATGAGCAGTTCTTC
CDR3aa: CASTTRGGDNEQFF

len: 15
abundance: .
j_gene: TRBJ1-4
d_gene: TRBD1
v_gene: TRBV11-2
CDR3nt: TGTGCCAGCAGCTCGCACCAGGGGGCTAATGAAAAACTGTTTTTT
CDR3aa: CASSSHQGANEKLFF

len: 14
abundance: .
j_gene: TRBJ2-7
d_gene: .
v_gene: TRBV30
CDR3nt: TGTGCCTGGACCCGGGACTCGGCCTCCTACGAGCAGTACTTC
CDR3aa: CAWTRDSASYEQYF

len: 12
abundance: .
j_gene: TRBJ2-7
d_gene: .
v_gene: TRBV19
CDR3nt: TGTGCCAGTAGCGACAGAGCCTACGAGCAGTACTTC
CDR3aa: CASSDRAYEQYF

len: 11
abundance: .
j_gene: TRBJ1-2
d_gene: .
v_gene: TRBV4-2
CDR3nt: TGTGCCAGCAGCTTGGGGGGTGGCTACACCTTC
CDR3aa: CASSLGGGYTF

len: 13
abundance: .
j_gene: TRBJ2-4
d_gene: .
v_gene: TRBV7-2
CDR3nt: TGTGCCAGCAGCTTATTCCAGGAAAACATTCAGTACTTC
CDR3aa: CASSLFQENIQYF

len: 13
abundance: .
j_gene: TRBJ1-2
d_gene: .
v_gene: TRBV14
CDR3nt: TGTGCCAGCAGCCAAGGGACATTCTATGGCTACACCTTC
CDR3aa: CASSQGTFYGYTF

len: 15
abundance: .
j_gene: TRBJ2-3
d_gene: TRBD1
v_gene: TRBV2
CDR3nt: TGTGCCAGCAGTGAGAGACAGGGGGTTACAGATACGCAGTATTTT
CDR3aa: CASSERQGVTDTQYF

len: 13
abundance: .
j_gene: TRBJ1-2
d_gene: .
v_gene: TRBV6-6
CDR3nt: TGTGCCAGCAGCGACCAGGGGAACTATGGCTACACCTTC
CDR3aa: CASSDQGNYGYTF

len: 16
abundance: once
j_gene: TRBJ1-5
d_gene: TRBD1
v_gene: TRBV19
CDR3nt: TGTGCCAGTAGTAGGGGGGACAGGGGCGCGGGGCAGCCCCAGCATTTT
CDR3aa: CASSRGDRGAGQPQHF

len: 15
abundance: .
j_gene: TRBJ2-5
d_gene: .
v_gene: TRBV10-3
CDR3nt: TGTGCCATCAGTGAGTCGACCAGGGCCAGGGAGACCCAGTACTTC
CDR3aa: CAISESTRARETQYF

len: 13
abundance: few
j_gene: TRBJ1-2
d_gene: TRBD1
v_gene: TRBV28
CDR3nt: TGTGCCACCAATACAGGGGGAAACTATGGCTACACCTTC
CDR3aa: CATNTGGNYGYTF

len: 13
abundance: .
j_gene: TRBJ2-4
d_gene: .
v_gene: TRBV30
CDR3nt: TGTGCCTGGAAGAAACAGGCTCCGGACATTCAGTACTTC
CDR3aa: CAWKKQAPDIQYF

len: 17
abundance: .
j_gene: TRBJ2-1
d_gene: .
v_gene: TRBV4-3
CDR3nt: TGCGCCAGCAGCCAAGTTCGTGGAGTTAGCTCCTACAATGAGCAGTTCTTC
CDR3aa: CASSQVRGVSSYNEQFF

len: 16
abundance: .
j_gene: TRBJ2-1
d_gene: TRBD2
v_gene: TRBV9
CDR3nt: TGTGCCAGCAGCCCGGAACTAGCGCTTGATTACAATGAGCAGTTCTTC
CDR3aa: CASSPELALDYNEQFF

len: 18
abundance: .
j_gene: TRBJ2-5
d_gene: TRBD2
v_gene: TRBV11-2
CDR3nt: TGTGCCAGCAGCTGGGGGGCCAGCGGGGGGGCCGAGCGAGAGACCCAGTACTTC
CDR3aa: CASSWGASGGAERETQYF

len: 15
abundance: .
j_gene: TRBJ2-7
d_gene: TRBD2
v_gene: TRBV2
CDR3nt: TGTGCCAGCTTCCAAAAACTAGCGGGAGTCGAGGAGCAGTACTTC
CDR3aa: CASFQKLAGVEEQYF